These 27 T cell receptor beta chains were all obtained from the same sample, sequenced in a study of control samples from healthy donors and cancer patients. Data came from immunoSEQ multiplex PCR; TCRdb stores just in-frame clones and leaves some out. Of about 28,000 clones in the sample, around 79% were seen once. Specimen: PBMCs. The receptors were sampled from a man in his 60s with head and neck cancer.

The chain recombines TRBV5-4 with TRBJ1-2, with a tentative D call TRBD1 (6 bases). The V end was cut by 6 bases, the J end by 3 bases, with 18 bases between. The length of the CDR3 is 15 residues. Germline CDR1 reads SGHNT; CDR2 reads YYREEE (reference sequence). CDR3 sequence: CASTRGARGDYGYTF. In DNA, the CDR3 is TGTGCCAGCACCCGGGGGGCGCGTGGTGACTATGGCTACACCTTC.

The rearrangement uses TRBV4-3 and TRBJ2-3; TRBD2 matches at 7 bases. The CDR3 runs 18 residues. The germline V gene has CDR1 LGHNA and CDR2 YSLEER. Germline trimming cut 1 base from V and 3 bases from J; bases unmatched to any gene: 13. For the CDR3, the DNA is TGCGCCAGCAGCCAAGTAATTGGCGGGAGTGGGTATACAGATACGCAGTATTTT. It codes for CASSQVIGGSGYTDTQYF.

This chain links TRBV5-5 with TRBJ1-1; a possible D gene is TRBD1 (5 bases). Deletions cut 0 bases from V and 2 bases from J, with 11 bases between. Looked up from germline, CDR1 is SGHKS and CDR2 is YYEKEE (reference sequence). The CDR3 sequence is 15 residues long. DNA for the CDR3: TGTGCCAGCAGCTTGGATGGGGCATACAACACTGAAGCTTTCTTT. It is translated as CASSLDGAYNTEAFF.

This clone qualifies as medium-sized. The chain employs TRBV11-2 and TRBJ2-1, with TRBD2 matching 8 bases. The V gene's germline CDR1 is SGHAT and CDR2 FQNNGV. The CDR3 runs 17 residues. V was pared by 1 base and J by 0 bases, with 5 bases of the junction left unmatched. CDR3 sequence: CASSLGNSGSSYNEQFF. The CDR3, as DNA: TGTGCCAGCAGCTTAGGAAACAGCGGGAGCTCCTACAATGAGCAGTTCTTC. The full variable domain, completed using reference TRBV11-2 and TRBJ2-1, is EAGVAQSPRYKIIEKRQSVAFWCNPISGHATLYWYQQILGQGPKLLIQFQNNGVVDDSQLPKDRFSAERLKGVDSTLKIQPAKLEDSAVYLCASSLGNSGSSYNEQFFGPGTRLTVL.

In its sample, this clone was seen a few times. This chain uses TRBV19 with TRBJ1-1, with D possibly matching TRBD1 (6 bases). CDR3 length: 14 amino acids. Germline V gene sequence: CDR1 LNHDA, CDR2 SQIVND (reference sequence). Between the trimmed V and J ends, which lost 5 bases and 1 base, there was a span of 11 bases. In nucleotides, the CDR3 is TGTGCCAGTAGTCTTCGGGGGCCGAACACTGAAGCTTTCTTT. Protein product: CASSLRGPNTEAFF.

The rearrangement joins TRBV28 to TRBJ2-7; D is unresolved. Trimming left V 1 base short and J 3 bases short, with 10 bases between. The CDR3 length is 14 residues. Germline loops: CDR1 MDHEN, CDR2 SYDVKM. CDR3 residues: CASSLSTNYYEQYF. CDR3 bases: TGTGCCAGCAGTTTATCGACAAATTACTACGAGCAGTACTTC. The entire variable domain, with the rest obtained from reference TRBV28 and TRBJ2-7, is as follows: DVKVTQSSRYLVKRTGEKVFLECVQDMDHENMFWYRQDPGLGLRLIYFSYDVKMKEKGDIPEGYSVSREKKERFSLILESASTNQTSMYLCASSLSTNYYEQYFGPGTRLTVT.

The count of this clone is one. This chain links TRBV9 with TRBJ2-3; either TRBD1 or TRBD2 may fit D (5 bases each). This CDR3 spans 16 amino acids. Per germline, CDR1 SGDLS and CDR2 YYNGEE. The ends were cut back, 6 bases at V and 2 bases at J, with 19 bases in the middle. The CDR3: CASTNPGTEVTDTQYF. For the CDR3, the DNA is TGTGCCAGCACCAACCCCGGGACCGAGGTCACAGATACGCAGTATTTT.

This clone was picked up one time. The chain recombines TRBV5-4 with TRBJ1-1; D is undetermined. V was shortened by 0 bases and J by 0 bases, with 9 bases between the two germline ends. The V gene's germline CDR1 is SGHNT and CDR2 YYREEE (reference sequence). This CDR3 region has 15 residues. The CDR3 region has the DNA TGTGCCAGCAGCTTGGCCGTGGAAATGAACACTGAAGCTTTCTTT. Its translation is CASSLAVEMNTEAFF.

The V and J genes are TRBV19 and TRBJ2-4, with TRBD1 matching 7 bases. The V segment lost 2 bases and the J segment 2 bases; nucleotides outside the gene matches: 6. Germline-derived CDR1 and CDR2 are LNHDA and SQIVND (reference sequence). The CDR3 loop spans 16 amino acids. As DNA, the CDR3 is TGTGCCAGTAGTATATACGAGGGGGCGACCAAAAACATTCAGTACTTC. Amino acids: CASSIYEGATKNIQYF.

The CDR3 here is CASSFGRYSNQPQHF. The CDR3 DNA follows: TGTGCCAGCAGTTTTGGCAGGTATAGCAATCAGCCCCAGCATTTT. V gene TRBV27 combines with J gene TRBJ1-5; unclear D gene. This CDR3 contains 15 residues. V was trimmed by 3 bases and J by 0 bases, leaving 9 bases between them. Germline CDR1 and CDR2: MNHEY and SMNVEV (reference sequence).

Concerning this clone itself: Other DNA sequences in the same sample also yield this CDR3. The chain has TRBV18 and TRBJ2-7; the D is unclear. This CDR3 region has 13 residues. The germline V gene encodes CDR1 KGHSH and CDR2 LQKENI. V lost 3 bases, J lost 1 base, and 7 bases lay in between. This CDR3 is CASSPGRSYEQYF. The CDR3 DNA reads TGTGCCAGCTCACCTGGCAGATCCTACGAGCAGTACTTC.

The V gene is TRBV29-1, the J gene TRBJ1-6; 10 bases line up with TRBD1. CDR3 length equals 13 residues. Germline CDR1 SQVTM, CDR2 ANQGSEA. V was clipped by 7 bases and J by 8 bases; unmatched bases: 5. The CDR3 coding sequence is TGCAGCGCATTGACAGGGGGCGATTCACCCCTCCACTTT. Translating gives CSALTGGDSPLHF.

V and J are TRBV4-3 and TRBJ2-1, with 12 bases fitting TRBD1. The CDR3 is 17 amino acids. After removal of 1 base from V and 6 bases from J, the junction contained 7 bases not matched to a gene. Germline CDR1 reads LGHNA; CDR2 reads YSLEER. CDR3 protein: CASSQGPGTGGFNEQFF. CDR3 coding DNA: TGCGCCAGCAGCCAAGGCCCCGGGACAGGGGGCTTCAATGAGCAGTTCTTC.

The CDR3 DNA follows: TGTGCCAGCAGCTTGACTCGAACTATGCCAGATACGCAGTATTTT. Translated, it gives CASSLTRTMPDTQYF. The chain is built from TRBV7-9 and TRBJ2-3; D gene unclear. The V gene lost 3 bases and the J gene lost 4 bases, with 14 bases spanning the gap. Looked up from germline, CDR1 is SEHNR and CDR2 is FQNEAQ (reference sequence). The CDR3 contains 15 residues.

CDR3 in DNA: TGTGCCAGCAGTGCAGGGGGATACGAGCAGTACTTC. This encodes CASSAGGYEQYF. The chain is built from TRBV28 and TRBJ2-7; TRBD1 aligns across 7 bases. Losses at the gene ends were 5 bases for V and 4 bases for J; bases not matched to a gene: 2. CDR1 is MDHEN and CDR2 is SYDVKM in the germline V gene. The CDR3 is 12 amino acids.

The CDR3 reads CASRTGPTKNIQYF. CDR3 DNA sequence: TGTGCCAGCAGAACAGGGCCAACCAAAAACATTCAGTACTTC. The J gene is TRBJ2-4, the V gene TRBV6-6; TRBD1 might be the D (6 bases). The CDR3 is 14 residues long. V was pared by 6 bases and J by 2 bases, with 11 bases between. Germline lookup yields CDR1 MNHNY and CDR2 SVGAGI (reference sequence).

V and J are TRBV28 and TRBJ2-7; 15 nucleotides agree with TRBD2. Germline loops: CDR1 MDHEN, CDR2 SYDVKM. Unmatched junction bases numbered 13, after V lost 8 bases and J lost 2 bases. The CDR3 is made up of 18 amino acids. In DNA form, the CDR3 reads TGTGCCAGCCTAAGGGCCATAGGACTAGCGGGAGGGACCTACGAGCAGTACTTC. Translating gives CASLRAIGLAGGTYEQYF.

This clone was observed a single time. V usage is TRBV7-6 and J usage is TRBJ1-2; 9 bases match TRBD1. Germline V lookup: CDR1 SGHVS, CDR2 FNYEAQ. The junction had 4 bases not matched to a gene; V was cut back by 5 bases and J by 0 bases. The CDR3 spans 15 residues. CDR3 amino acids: CASSPDRGANYGYTF. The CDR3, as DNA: TGTGCCAGCAGCCCGGACAGGGGAGCTAACTATGGCTACACCTTC.

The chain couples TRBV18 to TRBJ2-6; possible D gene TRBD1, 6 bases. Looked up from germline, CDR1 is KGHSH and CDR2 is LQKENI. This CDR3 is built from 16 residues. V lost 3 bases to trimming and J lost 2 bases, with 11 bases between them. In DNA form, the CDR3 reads TGTGCCAGCTCACCTCTCAGGGGCACTGGGGCCAACGTCCTGACTTTC. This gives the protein CASSPLRGTGANVLTF.

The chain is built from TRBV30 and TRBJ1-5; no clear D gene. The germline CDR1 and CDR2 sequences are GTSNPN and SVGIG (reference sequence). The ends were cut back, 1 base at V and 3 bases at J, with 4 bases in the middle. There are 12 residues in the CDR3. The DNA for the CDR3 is TGTGCCTGGAGTGCCTTCAATCAGCCCCAGCATTTT. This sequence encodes CAWSAFNQPQHF.

The CDR3 region is CASSPRDSHQPQHF. CDR3 nucleotides: TGTGCCAGCAGCCCCCGGGACTCTCATCAGCCCCAGCATTTT. This chain uses TRBV7-9 with TRBJ1-5; possibly TRBD1 for D (5 bases). With 5 bases removed from V and 5 bases from J, the gap between germline ends came to 13 bases. The germline gives CDR1 SEHNR, CDR2 FQNEAQ (reference sequence). The CDR3 is 14 amino acids.

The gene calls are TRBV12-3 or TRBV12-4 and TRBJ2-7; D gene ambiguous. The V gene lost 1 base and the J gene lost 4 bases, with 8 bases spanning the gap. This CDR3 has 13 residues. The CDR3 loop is CASSLVPEYEQYF. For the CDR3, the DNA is TGTGCCAGCAGTTTAGTTCCGGAGTACGAGCAGTACTTC.

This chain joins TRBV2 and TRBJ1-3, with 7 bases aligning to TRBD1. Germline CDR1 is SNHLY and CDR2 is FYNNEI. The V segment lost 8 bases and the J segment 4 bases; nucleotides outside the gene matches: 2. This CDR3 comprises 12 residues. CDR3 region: CASGTDGNTIYF. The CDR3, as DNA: TGTGCCAGCGGGACAGACGGAAACACCATATATTTT.

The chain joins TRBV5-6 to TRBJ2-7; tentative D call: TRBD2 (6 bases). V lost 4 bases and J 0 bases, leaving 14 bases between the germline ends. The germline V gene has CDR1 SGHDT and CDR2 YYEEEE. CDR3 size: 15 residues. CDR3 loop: CASSNWGLSSYEQYF. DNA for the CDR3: TGTGCCAGCAGCAACTGGGGACTCAGCTCCTACGAGCAGTACTTC.

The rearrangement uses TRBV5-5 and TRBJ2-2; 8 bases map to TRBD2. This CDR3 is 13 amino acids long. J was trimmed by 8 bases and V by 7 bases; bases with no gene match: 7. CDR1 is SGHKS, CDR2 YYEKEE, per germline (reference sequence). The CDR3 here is CASWRGAAGELFF. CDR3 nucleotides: TGTGCCAGCTGGCGGGGGGCCGCGGGGGAGCTGTTTTTT.

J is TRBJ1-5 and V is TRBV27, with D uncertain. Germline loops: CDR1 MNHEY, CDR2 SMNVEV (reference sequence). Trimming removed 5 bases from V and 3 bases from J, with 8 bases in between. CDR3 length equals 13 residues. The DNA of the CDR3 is TGTGCCAGCAGTCTAGACCTCAATCAGCCCCAGCATTTT. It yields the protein CASSLDLNQPQHF.

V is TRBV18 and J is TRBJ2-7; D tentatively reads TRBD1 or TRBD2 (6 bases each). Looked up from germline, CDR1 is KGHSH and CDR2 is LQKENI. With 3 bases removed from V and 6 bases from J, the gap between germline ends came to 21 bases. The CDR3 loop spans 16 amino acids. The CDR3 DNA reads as TGTGCCAGCTCACCTCGATACGGGGGCGGAGGTATCGAGCAGTACTTC. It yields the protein CASSPRYGGGGIEQYF.